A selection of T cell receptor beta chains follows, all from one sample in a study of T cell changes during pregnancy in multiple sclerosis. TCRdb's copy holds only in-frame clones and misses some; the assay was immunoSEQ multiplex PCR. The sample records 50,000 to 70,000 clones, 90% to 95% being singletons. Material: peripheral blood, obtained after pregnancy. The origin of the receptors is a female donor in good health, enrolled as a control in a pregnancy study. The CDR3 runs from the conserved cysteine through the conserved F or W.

CASSQGDGARDTQYF	TRBV6-1
CASSYSISGLNEQFF	TRBV6-6
CASRDHGAYEQYF	TRBV10-2
CAWSPNRVANEKLFF	TRBV30
CASSFSGVRKETQYF	TRBV7-3
CASRRSRAGEKLFF	TRBV6-4
CASSSGLPSTDTQYF	TRBV11-3
CASSQDLAYGYTF	TRBV14
CASSFDRGNYGYTF	TRBV7-2
CASIQTGGGLTNYGYTF	TRBV19
CASSGGQGRSPLHF	TRBV5-8
CASSWTVGVQPQHF	TRBV5-1
CASSLDFRQGLAGVTDTQYF	TRBV11-2
CASSPSPGWNQPQHF	TRBV7-2
CASSSSGGADGELFF	TRBV7-3
CASSLTGETQYF	TRBV5-1
CASSLVGSSVNTEAFF	TRBV7-8
CASSPPGVNYGYTF	TRBV5-6
CASSRQGEATQYF	TRBV10-2
CASNLQGRDSPLHF	TRBV19
CASSGQGNTIYF	TRBV18
CATSDQRNTRTQYF	TRBV15
CASSGHLNTEAFF	TRBV6-1
CASSGTGVTGELFF	TRBV6-1
CASSRRGDRGLNEQFF	TRBV9
CASSPEPRLAGSDTQYF	TRBV7-2
CSVAGTGRGYTF	TRBV29-1